Following are 11 T cell receptor beta chains from one sample sequenced in a study of blood T cells in healthy people across ages. It was with a sample-barcoded 5' primer and a J-beta primer mix that a second PCR of about 7 to 12 cycles was run. TCRdb passed the 5' RACE reads through MiXCR, listing each CDR3 protein once. The data show 1.5 million to 2 million distinct CDR3 sequences, around 50% seen once. Sequencing was performed on blood. The receptors originated from a woman aged 40 to 55 in good health.

This clonotype was seen a few times. V usage is TRBV7-2 and J usage is TRBJ1-6; 8 bases fit TRBD1. The germline gives CDR1 SGHTA, CDR2 FQGNSA. The V segment lost 5 bases and the J segment 13 bases; nucleotides outside the gene matches: 7. CDR3 length equals 13 residues. This CDR3 reads CASSADRETPLHF. As DNA, the CDR3 is TGTGCCAGCAGCGCGGACAGGGAGACGCCCCTCCACTTT.

The chain uses TRBV6-1 and TRBJ2-4; D may correspond to TRBD1 or TRBD2 (7 bases each). V lost 1 base and J lost 12, with 16 bases in between. This CDR3 has 14 residues. Germline V gives CDR1 MNHNS, CDR2 SASEGT. CDR3 amino acids: CASSEGGGTVHQYF. CDR3 bases: TGTGCCAGCAGTGAAGGGGGGGGGACAGTCCATCAGTACTTC.

CDR3 sequence: CSVPKGFDQPQHF. The CDR3 DNA sequence: TGCAGTGTCCCGAAGGGCTTCGACCAGCCCCAGCATTTT. The gene calls are TRBV20-1 and TRBJ1-5, with D unresolved. The V end lost 7 bases, the J end lost 7 bases, and 17 bases lay between the germline ends. The CDR3 has 13 residues. Germline V gene lookup returns CDR1 DFQATT and CDR2 SNEGSKA (reference sequence).

Of note for this clonotype: Since no conserved phenylalanine or tryptophan closes the CDR3, a read error is the likely cause. CDR3 sequence reads: CASSWIADTLWGTQYL. In DNA form, the CDR3 reads TGTGCCAGCAGTTGGATAGCGGATACCCTTTGGGGGACCCAGTACCTC. This rearrangement joins TRBV6-2 or TRBV6-3 to TRBJ2-5; D possibly corresponds to TRBD2 (6 bases). The CDR3 totals 16 residues. V lost 4 bases and J 7 bases, leaving 22 bases between the germline ends. Looked up from germline, CDR1 is MNHEY and CDR2 is SVGEGT.

The table lists this clonotype with a few counts. This chain connects TRBV13 to TRBJ1-2; D gene ambiguous. The length of the CDR3 is 14 residues. V was cut by 5 bases and J by 0 bases, with 10 bases left in between. Germline-derived CDR1 and CDR2 are PRHDT and FYEKMQ (reference sequence). As DNA, the CDR3 is TGTGCCAGCAGCCCACAAAGGGCTAACTATGGCTACACCTTC. It codes for CASSPQRANYGYTF.

This clonotype was counted between two and nine times. This chain joins TRBV20-1 and TRBJ1-5; D unresolved. V dropped 0 bases and J dropped 12 bases, with 12 bases sitting between them. From germline, CDR1 is DFQATT and CDR2 SNEGSKA (reference sequence). The CDR3 is 12 residues long. CDR3 residues: CSARDRGSIQHF. DNA of the CDR3: TGCAGTGCTAGAGATCGAGGGAGTATCCAGCATTTT.

V gene TRBV4-1 combines with J gene TRBJ1-6; no reliable D call. Trimming cost V 1 base and J 11 bases, with 12 bases left between them. This CDR3 is built from 14 residues. CDR1 and CDR2 (germline): MGHRA, YSYEKL. In DNA form, the CDR3 reads TGCGCCAGCAGCCAAGGAGAGTCCCGGACACCCCTCCACTTT. It encodes CASSQGESRTPLHF.

This clonotype was detected ten times or more. The DNA for the CDR3 is TGCGCCAGCAGCACAAACGGGGGGGCCCAGTTCTTC. It translates to CASSTNGGAQFF. The V gene is TRBV5-1, the J gene TRBJ2-1; 8 bases agree with TRBD2. Germline V gene data show CDR1 as SGHRS and CDR2 as YFSETQ. V shed 4 bases and J 13 bases; nucleotides not matched to a gene: 7. The CDR3 sequence is 12 residues long.

The V and J genes are TRBV7-9 and TRBJ2-1, with a tentative D call TRBD2 (5 bases). V was cut by 4 bases and J by 2 bases, with 12 bases left in between. The germline CDR1 and CDR2 sequences are SEHNR and FQNEAQ (reference sequence). This CDR3 region has 15 residues. In nucleotides, the CDR3 is TGTGCCAGCAGCTCCCTAAGGGAGACCTACAATGAGCAGTTCTTC. Its protein is CASSSLRETYNEQFF.

As to this clonotype: An end of the junction differs from the germline gene, which may be a read error. The gene calls are TRBV7-8 and TRBJ2-3, with 8 bases aligning to TRBD1. This CDR3 spans 14 amino acids. Per germline, CDR1 SGHVS and CDR2 FQNEAQ. The CDR3 sequence: CASETGDSTDTRYF. The CDR3 nucleotides are TGTGCCAGCGAGACAGGGGACAGCACAGATACGCGGTATTTT.

This clonotype showed up just a few times. The CDR3 bases are TGTGCCAGCAGTTTAGGGGCCGAGATGTTTGGTTCACCCCTCCACTTT. It specifies CASSLGAEMFGSPLHF. This sequence joins TRBV12-3 or TRBV12-4 and TRBJ1-6; D gene uncertain. Trimming took 1 base from V and 9 from J, leaving 16 bases between them. The CDR3 totals 16 residues.